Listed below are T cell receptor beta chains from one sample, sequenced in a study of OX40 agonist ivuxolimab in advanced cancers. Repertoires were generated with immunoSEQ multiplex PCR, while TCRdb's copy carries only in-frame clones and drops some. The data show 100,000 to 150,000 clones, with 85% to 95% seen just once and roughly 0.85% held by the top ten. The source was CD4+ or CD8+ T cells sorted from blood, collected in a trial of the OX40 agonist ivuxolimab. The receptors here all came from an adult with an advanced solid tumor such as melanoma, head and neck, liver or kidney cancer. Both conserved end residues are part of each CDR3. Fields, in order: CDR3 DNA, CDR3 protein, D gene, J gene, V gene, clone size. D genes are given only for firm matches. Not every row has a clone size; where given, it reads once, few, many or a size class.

TGTGCCAGCACTCTGGGTGGGGCCGGCGGTTACAATGAGCAGTTCTTC | CASTLGGAGGYNEQFF | . | TRBJ2-1 | TRBV28 | .
TGTGCCAGCAGCTTAGTAGGATACAATGAGCAGTTCTTC | CASSLVGYNEQFF | . | TRBJ2-1 | TRBV7-6 | .
TGTGCCAGCAGCTTAGAGTCTGGGGGCCGGCAGTTCTTC | CASSLESGGRQFF | . | TRBJ2-1 | TRBV7-2 | .
TGTGCCAGCAGTACGCAGGGGGCGCCCGGGACAGATACGCAGTATTTT | CASSTQGAPGTDTQYF | TRBD1 | TRBJ2-3 | TRBV5-6 | once
TGTGCCAGCAGTAACACAGATACGCAGTATTTT | CASSNTDTQYF | . | TRBJ2-3 | TRBV6-5 | .
TGTGCCACCCAACGGGGGACAGCGAACACCGGGGAGCTGTTTTTT | CATQRGTANTGELFF | . | TRBJ2-2 | TRBV10-3 | .
TGTGCCAGCAGCTCCCGAGGCCAGCATTTT | CASSSRGQHF | . | TRBJ1-5 | TRBV11-3 | .
TGTGCCAGTAGATGGGAGAAGGAGCTGTTTTTT | CASRWEKELFF | . | TRBJ2-2 | TRBV19 | .
TGTGCCATCTCTCAGTCTAACTATGGCTACACCTTC | CAISQSNYGYTF | . | TRBJ1-2 | TRBV6-1 | .
TGTGCCAGCAGCTTAGTGACCGGGGAGCTGTTTTTT | CASSLVTGELFF | . | TRBJ2-2 | TRBV7-9 | .
TGTGCCAGCAACCCGGGACAGGGGATTCCTGGCTACACCTTC | CASNPGQGIPGYTF | TRBD1 | TRBJ1-2 | TRBV6-1 | .
TGTGCCAGCAGCTTAGACAGGGATGGGGAGCTGTTTTTT | CASSLDRDGELFF | . | TRBJ2-2 | TRBV11-2 | once
TGCGCCAGCAGCTTGGACGGTATGGACTATGGCTACACCTTC | CASSLDGMDYGYTF | . | TRBJ1-2 | TRBV5-1 | few
TGTGCCAGCAGCGCCAGGGGGCCAACGAACACTGAAGCTTTCTTT | CASSARGPTNTEAFF | TRBD1 | TRBJ1-1 | TRBV7-2 | .
TGTGCCAGCAGCCCCAGGCGTACCTACGAGCAGTACTTC | CASSPRRTYEQYF | . | TRBJ2-7 | TRBV5-8 | .
TGTGCCAGCTCCGGGACAGGGCCCTACGAGCAGTACTTC | CASSGTGPYEQYF | . | TRBJ2-7 | TRBV21-1 | .
TGTGCCAGCGGGCCCAAAGGACAGCCCCAGCATTTT | CASGPKGQPQHF | . | TRBJ1-5 | TRBV27 | .